This T cell receptor beta chain was documented in a study of blood T cell repertoires in COVID-19. This clone is a singleton in its sample. This table comes from immunoSEQ multiplex PCR, and its TCRdb copy is limited to in-frame clones, with some not included. The repertoire has 180,000 or so clones, about 81% of them found once; the top ten carry approximately 12%. The J segment lost 0 bases and the V segment lost 7 bases, leaving 8 bases of the junction unmatched. The CDR3 runs 16 residues. Looked up from germline, CDR1 is SNHLY and CDR2 is FYNNEI. The chain combines TRBV2 with TRBJ2-2, with TRBD2 matching over 7 bases. The TCR was taken from a woman older than 75 with COVID-19, enrolled during active disease. Material: peripheral blood. CDR3 in amino acids: CASTTRLAANTGELFF. CDR3 coding DNA: TGTGCCAGCACTACGCGACTAGCCGCGAACACCGGGGAGCTGTTTTTT.